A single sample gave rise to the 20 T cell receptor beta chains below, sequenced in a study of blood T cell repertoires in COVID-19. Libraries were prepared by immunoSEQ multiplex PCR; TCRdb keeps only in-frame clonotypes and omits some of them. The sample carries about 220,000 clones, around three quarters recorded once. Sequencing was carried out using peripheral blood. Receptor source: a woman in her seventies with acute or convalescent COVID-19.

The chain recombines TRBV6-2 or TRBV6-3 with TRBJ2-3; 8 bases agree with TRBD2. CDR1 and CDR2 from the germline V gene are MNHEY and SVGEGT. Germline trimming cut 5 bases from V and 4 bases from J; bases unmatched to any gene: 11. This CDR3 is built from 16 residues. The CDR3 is CASSPIAGPSADTQYF. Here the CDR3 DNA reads TGTGCCAGCAGTCCAATAGCGGGACCTAGCGCAGATACGCAGTATTTT.

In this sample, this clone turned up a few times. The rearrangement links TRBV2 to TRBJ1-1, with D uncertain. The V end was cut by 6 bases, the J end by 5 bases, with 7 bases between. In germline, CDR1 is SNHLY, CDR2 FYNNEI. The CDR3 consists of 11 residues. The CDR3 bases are TGTGCCAGCAGCCCGAGGACTGAAGCTTTCTTT. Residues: CASSPRTEAFF.

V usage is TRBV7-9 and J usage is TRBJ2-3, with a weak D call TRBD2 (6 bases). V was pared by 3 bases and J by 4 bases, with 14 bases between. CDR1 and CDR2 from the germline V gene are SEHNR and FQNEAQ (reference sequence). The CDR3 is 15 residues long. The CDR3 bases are TGTGCCAGCAGCTTTGAGGGATTAGCGGCAGATACGCAGTATTTT. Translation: CASSFEGLAADTQYF. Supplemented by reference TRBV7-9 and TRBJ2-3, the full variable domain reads DTGVSQNPRHKITKRGQNVTFRCDPISEHNRLYWYRQTLGQGPEFLTYFQNEAQLEKSRLLSDRFSAERPKGSFSTLEIQRTEQGDSAMYLCASSFEGLAADTQYFGPGTRLTVL.

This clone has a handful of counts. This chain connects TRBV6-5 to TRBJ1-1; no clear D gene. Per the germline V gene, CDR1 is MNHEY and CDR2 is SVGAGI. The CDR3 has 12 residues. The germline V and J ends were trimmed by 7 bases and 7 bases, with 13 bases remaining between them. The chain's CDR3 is CASKVEYGEAFF. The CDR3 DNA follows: TGTGCCAGCAAGGTGGAGTATGGTGAAGCTTTCTTT.

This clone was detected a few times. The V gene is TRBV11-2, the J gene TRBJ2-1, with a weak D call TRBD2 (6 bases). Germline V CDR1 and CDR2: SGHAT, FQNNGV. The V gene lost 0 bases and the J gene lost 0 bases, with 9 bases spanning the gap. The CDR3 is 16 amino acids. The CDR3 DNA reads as TGTGCCAGCAGCTTAGATTTCGGGAGCTCCTACAATGAGCAGTTCTTC. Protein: CASSLDFGSSYNEQFF.

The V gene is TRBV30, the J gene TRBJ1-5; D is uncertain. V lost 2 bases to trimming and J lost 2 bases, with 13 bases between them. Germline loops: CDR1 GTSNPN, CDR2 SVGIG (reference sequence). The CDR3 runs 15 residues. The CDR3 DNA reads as TGTGCCTGGAGTCGGGCGGGCGGAGGCAATCAGCCCCAGCATTTT. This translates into CAWSRAGGGNQPQHF.

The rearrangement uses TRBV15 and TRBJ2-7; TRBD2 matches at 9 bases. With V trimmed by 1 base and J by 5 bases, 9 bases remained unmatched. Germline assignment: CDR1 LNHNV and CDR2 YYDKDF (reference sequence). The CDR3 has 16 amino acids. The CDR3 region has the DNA TGTGCCACCAGCAGAGGGCTAGCGGGGTTAGGGAACGAGCAGTACTTC. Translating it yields CATSRGLAGLGNEQYF.

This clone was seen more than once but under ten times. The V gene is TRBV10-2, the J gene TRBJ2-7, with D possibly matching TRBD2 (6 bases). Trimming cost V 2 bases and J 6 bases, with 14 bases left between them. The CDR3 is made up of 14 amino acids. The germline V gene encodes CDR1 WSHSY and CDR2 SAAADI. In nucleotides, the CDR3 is TGCGCCAGCAGTGAGCAGGGAGGAGGGAGCGAGCAGTACGTC. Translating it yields CASSEQGGGSEQYV.

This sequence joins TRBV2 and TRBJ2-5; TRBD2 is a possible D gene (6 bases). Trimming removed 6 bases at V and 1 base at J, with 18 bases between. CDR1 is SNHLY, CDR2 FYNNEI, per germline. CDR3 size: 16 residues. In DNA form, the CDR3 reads TGTGCCAGCAGCGAACTAGCAAAGATGGGCCAAGAGACCCAGTACTTC. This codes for CASSELAKMGQETQYF.

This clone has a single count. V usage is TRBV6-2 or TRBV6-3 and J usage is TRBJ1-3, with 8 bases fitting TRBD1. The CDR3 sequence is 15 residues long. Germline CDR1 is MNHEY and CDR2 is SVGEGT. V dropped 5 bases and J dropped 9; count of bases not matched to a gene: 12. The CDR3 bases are TGTGCCAGCAGTGAGCGCAGGGGGCTTTCTGGCACCATATATTTT. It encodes CASSERRGLSGTIYF.

DNA of the CDR3: TGTGCCAGCAGGACCACAGGGTGGGGCACTGAAGCTTTCTTT. It yields the protein CASRTTGWGTEAFF. The chain joins TRBV6-5 to TRBJ1-1; TRBD1 is a possible D gene (6 bases). The CDR3 has 14 residues. Looked up from germline, CDR1 is MNHEY and CDR2 is SVGAGI. Deletions cut 6 bases from V and 4 bases from J, with 15 bases between.

CDR3 residues: CASSQGLAGAETQYF. DNA of the CDR3: TGTGCCAGCAGCCAAGGGTTAGCGGGGGCAGAGACCCAGTACTTC. The V gene is TRBV14, the J gene TRBJ2-5, with 9 positions matching TRBD2. Germline-derived CDR1 and CDR2 are SGHDN and FVKESK. The CDR3 is 15 residues long. V was pared by 1 base and J by 4 bases, with 4 bases of the junction left unmatched.

The CDR3 nucleotides are TGCAGCGTTGCACTTGCAACTAATGAAAAACTGTTTTTT. Translation gives CSVALATNEKLFF. J is TRBJ1-4 and V is TRBV29-1, with D hard to call. Looked up from germline, CDR1 is SQVTM and CDR2 is ANQGSEA. The V end lost 4 bases, the J end lost 0 bases, and 6 bases lay between the germline ends. The CDR3 sequence is 13 residues long.

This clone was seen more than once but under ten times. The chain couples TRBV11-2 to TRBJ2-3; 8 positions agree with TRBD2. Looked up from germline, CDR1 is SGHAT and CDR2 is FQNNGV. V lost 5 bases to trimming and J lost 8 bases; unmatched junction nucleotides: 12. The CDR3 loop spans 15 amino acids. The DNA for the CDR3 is TGTGCCAGCAGCGTCCTGATCGGGGGGGCGGGTACGCAGTATTTT. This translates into CASSVLIGGAGTQYF.

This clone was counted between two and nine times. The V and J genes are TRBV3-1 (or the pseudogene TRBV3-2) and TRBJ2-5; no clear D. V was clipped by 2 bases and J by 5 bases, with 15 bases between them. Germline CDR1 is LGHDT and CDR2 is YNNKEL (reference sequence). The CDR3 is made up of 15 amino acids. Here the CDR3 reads CASSQPSKARETQYF. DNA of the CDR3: TGTGCCAGCAGCCAACCATCGAAGGCGAGGGAGACCCAGTACTTC.

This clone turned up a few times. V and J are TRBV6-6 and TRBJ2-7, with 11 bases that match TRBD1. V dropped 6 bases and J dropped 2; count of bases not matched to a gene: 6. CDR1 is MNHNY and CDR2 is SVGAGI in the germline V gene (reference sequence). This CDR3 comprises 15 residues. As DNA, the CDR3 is TGTGCCAGCAGCCCCCGGGACAGGGGGACCTACGAGCAGTACTTC. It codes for CASSPRDRGTYEQYF.

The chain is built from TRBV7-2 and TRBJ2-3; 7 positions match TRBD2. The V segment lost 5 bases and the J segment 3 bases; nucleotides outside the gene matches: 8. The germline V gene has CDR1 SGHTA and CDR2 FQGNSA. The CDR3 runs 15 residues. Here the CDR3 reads CASSPPAGSTDTQYF. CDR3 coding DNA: TGTGCCAGCAGCCCCCCAGCGGGATCTACAGATACGCAGTATTTT.

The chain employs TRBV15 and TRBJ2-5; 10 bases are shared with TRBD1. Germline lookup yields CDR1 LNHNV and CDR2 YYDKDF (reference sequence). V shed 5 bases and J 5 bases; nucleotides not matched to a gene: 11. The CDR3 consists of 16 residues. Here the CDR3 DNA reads TGTGCCACCAGCGACGGTGGGACAGGGGCTCGCGAGACCCAGTACTTC. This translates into CATSDGGTGARETQYF.

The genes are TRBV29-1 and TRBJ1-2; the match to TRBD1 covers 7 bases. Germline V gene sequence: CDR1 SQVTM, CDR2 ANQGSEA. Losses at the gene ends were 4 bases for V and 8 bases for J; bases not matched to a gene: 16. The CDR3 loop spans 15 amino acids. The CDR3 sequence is CSVGSPRQGSLGYTF. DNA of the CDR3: TGCAGCGTTGGGTCCCCGAGACAGGGAAGTTTGGGCTACACCTTC.

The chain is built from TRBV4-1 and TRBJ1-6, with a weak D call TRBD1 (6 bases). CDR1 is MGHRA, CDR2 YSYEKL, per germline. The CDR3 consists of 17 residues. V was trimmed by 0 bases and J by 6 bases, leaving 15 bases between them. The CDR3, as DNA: TGCGCCAGCAGCCAAGATGACCCGACAGGATTTAATTCACCCCTCCACTTT. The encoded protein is CASSQDDPTGFNSPLHF.